Here is one TCR beta chain with its context. This sample is drawn from a study of blood T cell repertoires in COVID-19. The wider study: The United States, Italy and Spain supplied acute and convalescent COVID-19 samples.

The repertoire was sequenced with immunoSEQ multiplex PCR; TCRdb's copy has only in-frame clones and lacks some. The sample carries around 130,000 clones, approximately 88% recorded once. Input material: peripheral blood. This receptor was taken from a man between 60 and 75 years old with acute or convalescent COVID-19.

The CDR3 nucleotides read TGTGCCAGCAGTGAAGTTTGGGGGGTCGAGACCCAGTACTTC. It is translated as CASSEVWGVETQYF. V gene TRBV6-1 combines with J gene TRBJ2-5; weak D call: TRBD2 (6 bases). Deletions cut 1 base from V and 5 bases from J, with 11 bases between. The CDR3 length is 14 residues. The germline gives CDR1 MNHNS, CDR2 SASEGT.